The T cell receptor beta chain described here comes from a study of identical twins. The germline CDR1 and CDR2 sequences are SEHNR and FQNEAQ (reference sequence). V dropped 5 bases and J dropped 1; count of bases not matched to a gene: 3. The CDR3 is 15 amino acids. This clonotype was recorded at least ten times. What it binds is not known. Study results and limitations: The conclusions drew on cross-sectional statistical analysis instead of tracking the same donors.

TCRdb re-called the 5' RACE reads with MiXCR, one entry per CDR3 protein. Among under 300,000 distinct CDR3 sequences listed, over 11% were seen once. The clonotype was recovered from a woman in her late teens or twenties in good health. The material sequenced was memory (CD45RO+) T cells sorted from blood. This chain connects TRBV7-9 to TRBJ2-2; 8 bases align to TRBD1. The CDR3 DNA reads TGTGCCAGCAGCATTGGACAGGGGAACACCGGGGAGCTGTTTTTT. It codes for CASSIGQGNTGELFF.